The 28 T cell receptor beta chains below were found in one sample sequenced in a study of T cells after yellow fever vaccination. TCRdb re-called the 5' RACE reads with MiXCR, one entry per CDR3 protein. The data hold approximately 450,000 distinct CDR3 sequences, with about 19% observed a single time. Sequenced here: PBMCs, sampled before the yellow fever booster vaccination. The receptor source for this set is a young man who received the YFV17D yellow fever vaccine.

There are a few counts of this clonotype. The chain uses TRBV20-1 and TRBJ2-3, with 12 bases matching TRBD2. This CDR3 has 13 residues. CDR1 and CDR2 from the germline V gene are DFQATT and SNEGSKA (reference sequence). V shed 3 bases and J 11 bases; nucleotides not matched to a gene: 6. DNA for the CDR3: TGCAGTGCTAGTGATACTAGCGGGGGGAGGCAGTATTTT. Its translation: CSASDTSGGRQYF.

This rearrangement joins TRBV7-2 to TRBJ1-2; 7 bases are shared with TRBD1. V shed 5 bases, J shed 3 bases, and the junction held 6 bases outside the gene matches. The CDR3 contains 14 residues. Germline V lookup: CDR1 SGHTA, CDR2 FQGNSA. The CDR3 DNA sequence: TGTGCCAGCAGCCGGGACAGATTGGACTATGGCTACACCTTC. Protein: CASSRDRLDYGYTF.

This clonotype was found many times. V is TRBV20-1 and J is TRBJ2-6; D is undetermined. The V gene's germline CDR1 is DFQATT and CDR2 SNEGSKA (reference sequence). V gave up 3 bases and J gave up 0 bases, with 3 bases separating them. CDR3 length equals 13 residues. The CDR3 region is CSARASGANVLTF. The CDR3, as DNA: TGCAGTGCTAGGGCCTCTGGGGCCAACGTCCTGACTTTC.

The gene calls are TRBV12-3 or TRBV12-4 and TRBJ2-5; D is undetermined. The CDR3 spans 13 residues. Trimming cost V 3 bases and J 3 bases, with 8 bases left between them. The CDR3: CASSFNGEETQYF. DNA of the CDR3: TGTGCCAGCAGTTTTAACGGAGAAGAGACCCAGTACTTC.

This clonotype was seen only once. V usage is TRBV7-9 and J usage is TRBJ2-3; D is ambiguous. CDR1 SEHNR and CDR2 FQNEAQ come from the germline V gene (reference sequence). Trimming stripped 3 bases from V and 8 bases from J, with 15 bases between. The length of the CDR3 is 14 residues. The CDR3 is CASSFSFDTITQYF. The DNA for the CDR3 is TGTGCCAGCAGCTTTTCGTTCGACACGATTACGCAGTATTTT.

This clonotype was detected a few times. The chain links TRBV4-1 to TRBJ2-7, with D unresolved. The germline V gene encodes CDR1 MGHRA and CDR2 YSYEKL. Trimming shortened V by 1 base and J by 0 bases, and 4 bases separated the two germline ends. This CDR3 has 13 residues. CDR3 sequence: CASSQVPSYEQYV. The DNA for the CDR3 is TGCGCCAGCAGCCAAGTGCCCTCCTACGAGCAGTACGTC.

This sequence joins TRBV4-2 and TRBJ2-7; 10 nucleotides agree with TRBD2. This CDR3 is 17 amino acids long. Unmatched junction bases numbered 11, after V lost 0 bases and J lost 6 bases. Germline CDR1 is LGHNA and CDR2 is YNFKEQ. Here the CDR3 reads CASSQDASGGLRLEQYF. The CDR3 DNA reads as TGTGCCAGCAGCCAAGATGCTAGCGGGGGACTTCGTCTCGAGCAGTACTTC.

V is TRBV12-3 or TRBV12-4 and J is TRBJ1-2, with TRBD1 identical over 12 bases. The CDR3 is 15 amino acids. V was pared by 6 bases and J by 4 bases, with 6 bases of the junction left unmatched. The CDR3 DNA follows: TGTGCCAGCAGCTCGGGACAGGGGGCGGGCTATGGCTACACCTTC. Its protein is CASSSGQGAGYGYTF.

The rearrangement uses TRBV27 and TRBJ1-3; TRBD1 aligns across 10 bases. The CDR3 is 13 amino acids. V shed 8 bases and J 9 bases; nucleotides not matched to a gene: 7. Per the germline V gene, CDR1 is MNHEY and CDR2 is SMNVEV (reference sequence). CDR3 nucleotide sequence: TGTGCCAGCCGACAGGGGGCCCCCCGCACCATATATTTT. It codes for CASRQGAPRTIYF.

V is TRBV18 and J is TRBJ2-5, with D unclear. The CDR3 consists of 14 residues. Germline lookup yields CDR1 KGHSH and CDR2 LQKENI. V shed 0 bases and J shed 1 base, with 6 bases lying between them. CDR3 residues: CASSPPNTQETQYF. The CDR3 coding sequence is TGTGCCAGCTCACCACCCAACACCCAAGAGACCCAGTACTTC.

The J gene is TRBJ2-7, the V gene TRBV7-2, with D unresolved. The length of the CDR3 is 13 residues. Germline CDR1 reads SGHTA; CDR2 reads FQGNSA. Deletions cut 0 bases from V and 4 bases from J, with 7 bases between. CDR3 sequence (DNA): TGTGCCAGCAGCTTAGCGGGGTCTTACGAGCAGTACTTC. Protein product: CASSLAGSYEQYF.

The CDR3 sequence is CASSLQASGTGFGTQYF. DNA for the CDR3: TGCGCCAGCAGCTTGCAGGCTTCCGGGACAGGGTTTGGGACCCAGTACTTC. The V call is TRBV5-1, the J call TRBJ2-5; 9 bases match TRBD1. V lost 1 base to trimming and J lost 7 bases; unmatched junction nucleotides: 14. CDR3 length: 17 amino acids. Germline lookup yields CDR1 SGHRS and CDR2 YFSETQ.

Only a few counts were recorded for this clonotype. The V and J genes are TRBV6-5 and TRBJ2-7; D call uncertain. CDR3 length equals 14 residues. The germline V and J ends were trimmed by 6 bases and 1 base, with 13 bases remaining between them. The germline CDR1 and CDR2 sequences are MNHEY and SVGAGI. In DNA, the CDR3 is TGTGCCAGCAGAAGAGCCCACGGATCCTACGAGCAGTACGTC. Translation gives CASRRAHGSYEQYV.

The rearrangement links TRBV5-1 to TRBJ2-3, with D possibly TRBD2 on 5 matching bases. V was clipped by 4 bases and J by 3 bases, with 18 bases between them. CDR1 and CDR2 (germline): SGHRS, YFSETQ. The CDR3 is 16 residues long. The CDR3 sequence: CASSPWSGVGTDTQYF. CDR3 nucleotide sequence: TGCGCCAGCAGCCCGTGGAGCGGTGTAGGGACAGATACGCAGTATTTT.

The V call is TRBV20-1, the J call TRBJ1-1; D ambiguous. Germline lookup yields CDR1 DFQATT and CDR2 SNEGSKA (reference sequence). Trimming cost V 0 bases and J 0 bases, with 11 bases left between them. There are 15 residues in the CDR3. The CDR3 region is CSARDLGNLNTEAFF. In nucleotides, the CDR3 is TGCAGTGCTAGAGATCTCGGGAATCTGAACACTGAAGCTTTCTTT.

The chain employs TRBV20-1 and TRBJ2-3; D assignment may be TRBD1 or TRBD2 (5 bases each). This CDR3 region has 16 residues. Germline V CDR1 and CDR2: DFQATT, SNEGSKA (reference sequence). V gave up 1 base and J gave up 4 bases, with 18 bases separating them. The chain's CDR3 is CSARVLPGPEADTQYF. The CDR3 region has the DNA TGCAGTGCTAGAGTGTTACCGGGACCAGAGGCAGATACGCAGTATTTT.

This clonotype was counted between two and nine times. CDR3 in amino acids: CASSSRQAYTDTQYF. As DNA, the CDR3 is TGTGCCAGCAGTTCCCGACAGGCCTACACAGATACGCAGTATTTT. This chain uses TRBV28 with TRBJ2-3; D is possibly TRBD1 (6 bases). This CDR3 region has 15 residues. The V and J ends lost 4 bases and 2 bases respectively, with 13 bases between them. Per the germline V gene, CDR1 is MDHEN and CDR2 is SYDVKM.

This clonotype has only a few counts. The J gene is TRBJ1-6, the V gene TRBV6-5; D is perhaps TRBD1 (5 bases). V shed 2 bases and J shed 7 bases, with 12 bases lying between them. This CDR3 has 15 amino acids. Germline V CDR1 and CDR2: MNHEY, SVGAGI. The CDR3 here is CASSYAGYSNSPLHF. CDR3 nucleotide sequence: TGTGCCAGCAGTTACGCAGGGTACTCGAATTCACCCCTCCACTTT.

This clonotype was detected a few times. The chain carries TRBV7-9 and TRBJ1-5; a possible D gene is TRBD1 (6 bases). CDR1 SEHNR and CDR2 FQNEAQ come from the germline V gene (reference sequence). Trimming stripped 0 bases from V and 1 base from J, with 19 bases between. The CDR3 loop spans 19 amino acids. CDR3 sequence (DNA): TGTGCCAGCAGCTTAGCGCCCGGTTGGGGGGCCTGGAGCAATCAGCCCCAGCATTTT. Protein sequence: CASSLAPGWGAWSNQPQHF. The variable domain in full, with the rest retrieved from reference TRBV7-9 and TRBJ1-5, is DTGVSQNPRHKITKRGQNVTFRCDPISEHNRLYWYRQTLGQGPEFLTYFQNEAQLEKSRLLSDRFSAERPKGSFSTLEIQRTEQGDSAMYLCASSLAPGWGAWSNQPQHFGDGTRLSIL.

The chain has TRBV5-6 and TRBJ1-3; possibly TRBD1 for D (6 bases). The V end lost 4 bases, the J end lost 2 bases, and 10 bases lay between the germline ends. Germline V gene data show CDR1 as SGHDT and CDR2 as YYEEEE. The CDR3 loop spans 14 amino acids. DNA for the CDR3: TGTGCCAGCAGCGAGACAGGCGCTGGAAACACCATATATTTT. Protein: CASSETGAGNTIYF.

The table lists this clonotype with a few counts. The rearrangement uses TRBV6-2 or TRBV6-3 and TRBJ1-1, with D possibly being TRBD1 (5 bases). The CDR3 consists of 15 residues. CDR1 and CDR2 from the germline V gene are MNHEY and SVGEGT. Trimming removed 0 bases at V and 1 base at J, with 9 bases between. For the CDR3, the DNA is TGTGCCAGCAGTTACTCGAAGGGGAGGAACACTGAAGCTTTCTTT. Translated, it gives CASSYSKGRNTEAFF.

The table lists this clonotype with a few counts. The chain combines TRBV6-1 with TRBJ1-5; D may be TRBD1 (6 bases). The CDR3 is 16 residues long. The V gene's germline CDR1 is MNHNS and CDR2 SASEGT. V lost 7 bases, J lost 9 bases, and 25 bases lay in between. The CDR3 loop reads CASIAGTTGVGGPQHF. The DNA of the CDR3 is TGTGCCAGCATCGCAGGTACGACGGGTGTAGGGGGGCCCCAGCATTTT.

The rearrangement links TRBV4-3 to TRBJ1-3, with D tentatively TRBD1 (6 bases). V was shortened by 0 bases and J by 6 bases, with 9 bases between the two germline ends. CDR1 and CDR2 from the germline V gene are LGHNA and YSLEER. The length of the CDR3 is 14 residues. The CDR3 DNA follows: TGCGCCAGCAGCCAAGATCGGGGGCCAAACACCATATATTTT. This translates into CASSQDRGPNTIYF.

This clonotype came up a few times. The chain is built from TRBV7-8 and TRBJ2-3, with 8 bases identical to TRBD1. V lost 4 bases, J lost 4 bases, and 13 bases stayed unmatched. Germline V CDR1 and CDR2: SGHVS, FQNEAQ. This CDR3 region has 17 residues. CDR3: CASSSRAVRGLSDTQYF. The CDR3 region has the DNA TGTGCCAGCAGCTCAAGAGCAGTCAGGGGGCTCTCAGATACGCAGTATTTT.

The table lists this clonotype with a few counts. The V and J genes are TRBV6-6 and TRBJ1-5; D unclear. The CDR3 spans 14 residues. CDR1 and CDR2 (germline): MNHNY, SVGAGI (reference sequence). With 5 bases removed from V and 1 base from J, the gap between germline ends came to 9 bases. This chain's CDR3 is CASSTDISNQPQHF. CDR3 coding DNA: TGTGCCAGCAGTACCGACATCAGCAATCAGCCCCAGCATTTT.

The CDR3 region is CASSLIRGGNEQFF. CDR3 coding DNA: TGTGCCAGCAGTTTAATCAGGGGAGGAAATGAGCAGTTCTTC. The rearrangement links TRBV27 to TRBJ2-1; D may be TRBD1 or TRBD2 (6 bases each). This CDR3 is built from 14 residues. The germline V gene encodes CDR1 MNHEY and CDR2 SMNVEV (reference sequence). The V end lost 2 bases, the J end lost 7 bases, and 12 bases lay between the germline ends.

The chain carries TRBV11-2 and TRBJ1-3; 7 nucleotides line up with TRBD1. Germline lookup yields CDR1 SGHAT and CDR2 FQNNGV. With V trimmed by 5 bases and J by 4 bases, 11 bases remained unmatched. This CDR3 is 16 amino acids long. The CDR3 nucleotides are TGTGCCAGCAGCCGTACACAGGGGACGCAGGGAAACACCATATATTTT. Protein product: CASSRTQGTQGNTIYF. The entire variable domain, with the rest obtained from reference TRBV11-2 and TRBJ1-3, is as follows: EAGVAQSPRYKIIEKRQSVAFWCNPISGHATLYWYQQILGQGPKLLIQFQNNGVVDDSQLPKDRFSAERLKGVDSTLKIQPAKLEDSAVYLCASSRTQGTQGNTIYFGEGSWLTVV.

This clonotype was seen repeatedly, ten times or more. The chain recombines TRBV5-1 with TRBJ2-2, with 9 bases fitting TRBD1. Germline V CDR1 and CDR2: SGHRS, YFSETQ. CDR3 size: 15 residues. The V segment lost 9 bases and the J segment 6 bases; nucleotides outside the gene matches: 12. For the CDR3, the DNA is TGCGCCACAACCCCGGGACAGGGCAGTCCCGGGGAGCTGTTTTTT. Protein: CATTPGQGSPGELFF.